This TCR beta chain was identified during a study of T cell responses to AZD1222 COVID-19 vaccine. The assay was immunoSEQ multiplex PCR, and TCRdb's table has in-frame clones only and misses some. Altogether about 60,000 clones are present, around three quarters being singletons, with the ten largest covering over 3%. There are 15 residues in the CDR3. V lost 8 bases and J 0 bases, leaving 17 bases between the germline ends. The germline CDR1 and CDR2 sequences are LNHDA and SQIVND (reference sequence). Sequencing was performed on peripheral blood, taken 28 days after the second AZD1222 dose. This chain connects TRBV19 to TRBJ2-7; D perhaps matches TRBD1 (5 bases). This sequence originates from an adult who received the AZD1222 COVID-19 vaccine. The CDR3 reads CASAIGHLSSYEQYF. CDR3 coding DNA: TGTGCCAGTGCGATCGGACATCTGAGCTCCTACGAGCAGTACTTC.